These 9 T cell receptor beta chains share one sample of origin, sequenced in a study of shared clonotypes between healthy human individuals. Libraries were prepared by immunoSEQ multiplex PCR; TCRdb keeps only in-frame clonotypes and omits some of them. In the table there are around 2.5 million clones, 90% to 95% of which are singletons. Sequencing was performed on naive CD4+ T cells from PBMCs. Stated subset: CD45RA+ positively selected. Receptors originate from a man in his late teens or twenties in good health. Some clones in this sample may be carry-over from other donors' samples.

This clone was counted between two and nine times. The rearrangement uses TRBV2 and TRBJ1-1, with TRBD1 matching 8 bases. V dropped 5 bases and J dropped 4; count of bases not matched to a gene: 3. The CDR3 has 13 residues. In germline, CDR1 is SNHLY, CDR2 FYNNEI. The CDR3 DNA is TGTGCCAGCAGTCCGACAGGGGTCACTGAAGCTTTCTTT. Translation gives CASSPTGVTEAFF. Full variable domain (remainder filled in from reference TRBV2 and TRBJ1-1): EPEVTQTPSHQVTQMGQEVILRCVPISNHLYFYWYRQILGQKVEFLVSFYNNEISEKSEIFDDQFSVERPDGSNFTLKIRSTKLEDSAMYFCASSPTGVTEAFFGQGTRLTVV.

This chain uses TRBV7-2 with TRBJ1-3; TRBD1 is a possible D gene (5 bases). CDR1 and CDR2 from the germline V gene are SGHTA and FQGNSA. The ends were cut back, 1 base at V and 4 bases at J, with 11 bases in the middle. The CDR3 consists of 15 residues. The CDR3 is CASSLVQVQGNTIYF. In DNA form, the CDR3 reads TGTGCCAGCAGCTTAGTACAGGTGCAGGGAAACACCATATATTTT.

The chain carries TRBV6-1 and TRBJ2-3; D gene uncertain. Germline V CDR1 and CDR2: MNHNS, SASEGT. This CDR3 comprises 14 residues. The V gene lost 8 bases and the J gene lost 2 bases, with 14 bases spanning the gap. CDR3: CASHRHSTTDTQYF. DNA of the CDR3: TGTGCCAGCCACCGCCACTCCACCACAGATACGCAGTATTTT.

As regards this clone: At the DNA level, this CDR3 is encoded by other sequences in the same sample as well. The V call is TRBV9, the J call TRBJ2-1, with TRBD2 matching 8 bases. Per germline, CDR1 SGDLS and CDR2 YYNGEE. The CDR3 is 13 amino acids. V gave up 2 bases and J gave up 6 bases; unmatched junction bases: 1. The CDR3 sequence is CASSVGLANEQFF. In nucleotides, the CDR3 is TGTGCCAGCAGCGTCGGACTAGCCAATGAGCAGTTCTTC.

With respect to this clone: Other DNA sequences of this sample code for an identical CDR3. The chain recombines TRBV28 with TRBJ2-7; TRBD1 or TRBD2 may be the D gene (6 bases each). The CDR3 has 15 amino acids. CDR1 MDHEN and CDR2 SYDVKM come from the germline V gene. The V and J ends lost 3 bases and 0 bases respectively, with 12 bases between them. This CDR3 is CASSLGGQISYEQYF. CDR3 in DNA: TGTGCCAGCAGTTTGGGAGGACAGATCTCCTACGAGCAGTACTTC.

This chain links TRBV7-2 with TRBJ2-1, with 8 bases identical to TRBD2. CDR1 is SGHTA, CDR2 FQGNSA, per germline. The CDR3 sequence is 15 residues long. V lost 2 bases and J lost 5; bases outside the gene matches: 5. CDR3 coding DNA: TGTGCCAGCAGCTTAACCCGGGAGGGGCACAATGAGCAGTTCTTC. Translated, it gives CASSLTREGHNEQFF.

This clone was seen a handful of times. The V gene is TRBV28, the J gene TRBJ1-5, with 9 bases that match TRBD1. V trimming: 6 bases; J trimming: 7 bases; junction bases outside the gene matches: 7. Per the germline V gene, CDR1 is MDHEN and CDR2 is SYDVKM. This CDR3 region has 14 residues. The CDR3 protein is CASSSTGGPQPQHF. The DNA of the CDR3 is TGTGCCAGCAGCTCAACAGGGGGCCCACAGCCCCAGCATTTT.

The V gene is TRBV29-1, the J gene TRBJ2-1; 13 bases agree with TRBD2. Germline-derived CDR1 and CDR2 are SQVTM and ANQGSEA. The CDR3 extends over 15 amino acids. After removal of 6 bases from V and 8 bases from J, the junction contained 10 bases not matched to a gene. DNA for the CDR3: TGCAGCGTGGCTCCATGGACTAGCGGGAGCGATGAGCAGTTCTTC. It encodes CSVAPWTSGSDEQFF.

The V call is TRBV7-2, the J call TRBJ1-4, with D possibly matching TRBD1 (6 bases). From germline, CDR1 is SGHTA and CDR2 FQGNSA. The V gene lost 2 bases and the J gene lost 2 bases, with 15 bases spanning the gap. The CDR3 is 17 amino acids. The CDR3 region has the DNA TGTGCCAGCAGCTTATTTCCTCGGGGGCCCACTAATGAAAAACTGTTTTTT. Translated, it gives CASSLFPRGPTNEKLFF. Complete variable domain (other parts from reference TRBV7-2 and TRBJ1-4): GAGVSQSPSNKVTEKGKDVELRCDPISGHTALYWYRQSLGQGLEFLIYFQGNSAPDKSGLPSDRFSAERTGGSVSTLTIQRTQQEDSAVYLCASSLFPRGPTNEKLFFGSGTQLSVL.